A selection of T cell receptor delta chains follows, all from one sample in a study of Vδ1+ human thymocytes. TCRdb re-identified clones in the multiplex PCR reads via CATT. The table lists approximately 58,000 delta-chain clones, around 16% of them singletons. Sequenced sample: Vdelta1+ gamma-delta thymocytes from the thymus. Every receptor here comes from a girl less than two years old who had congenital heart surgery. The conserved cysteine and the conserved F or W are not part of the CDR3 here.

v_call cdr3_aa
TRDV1 ALGELDGSTDKLI
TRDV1 ALGASGSDKLI
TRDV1 ALGKGVELARINTDKLI
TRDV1 ALGAYPLGDRADKLI
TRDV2 ACDTFWGSYQYTDKLI
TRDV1 ALGELRPSYLGDKLI
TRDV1 ALGEIPTLPDRSDKLI
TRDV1 ALGELFLRLGFGYTDKLI
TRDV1 ALGARPTAGYIYGGTHLDTDKLI
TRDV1 ALGERRLILPRFRGILVDKLI
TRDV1 ALGEGLPRTQGVYWGIPDKLI
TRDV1 ALVPARGPTEGPTNTDKLI
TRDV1 ALGASYPTWGGRYTDKLI
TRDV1 ALGGHPSNAVLGDTSDKLI
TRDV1 ALGGYSYGNTGGLYTDKLI